This TCR beta chain was sequenced during a study of beta chain features in type 1 diabetes. Study observations and caveats: There was a moderate but significant shortening of TCRB CDR3s in all four CD4+ subsets of Type 1 diabetes patients. Equally in patients and controls, PCR might preferentially amplify shorter templates.

The study reverse transcribed the entire isolated RNA, so it sequenced expressed TCRB transcripts. Using immunoSEQ multiplex PCR, the repertoire was profiled, and TCRdb retains in-frame clones only, with some absent. The repertoire holds around 110,000 clones, with about a sixth as singletons. In its sample, this clone was seen a few times. Its target is unknown. CDR1 LGHNT and CDR2 FRNRAP come from the germline V gene. Between the trimmed V and J ends, which lost 1 base and 5 bases, there was a span of 11 bases. The CDR3 contains 14 residues. This clonotype was sampled from a man between 25 and 39 years old with type 1 diabetes. J is TRBJ1-1 and V is TRBV12-5, with D possibly matching TRBD1 (5 bases). Sample: central memory CD4+ T cells from blood. The CDR3 reads CASGLAPGGTEAFF. The CDR3, as DNA: TGTGCTAGTGGTTTGGCCCCTGGGGGGACTGAAGCTTTCTTT.